These 26 T cell receptor beta chains were sequenced from one sample in a study of blood T cell repertoires in COVID-19. Clones were read by immunoSEQ multiplex PCR, and TCRdb kept only the in-frame ones, dropping some. The sample has 430,000 or so clones, 85% to 90% seen once. Input material: peripheral blood. The source is a man aged 18 to 29 with COVID-19, enrolled during active disease.

J is TRBJ1-2 and V is TRBV12-5; TRBD1 might be the D (6 bases). Trimming took 2 bases from V and 8 from J, leaving 12 bases between them. Germline V lookup: CDR1 LGHNT, CDR2 FRNRAP. This CDR3 spans 13 amino acids. As DNA, the CDR3 is TGTGCTAGTGGTTTGATGGGGGCGAGGGGCTACACCTTC. Amino acid sequence: CASGLMGARGYTF.

The chain links TRBV19 to TRBJ2-7, with TRBD2 identical over 9 bases. This CDR3 spans 14 amino acids. Germline lookup yields CDR1 LNHDA and CDR2 SQIVND (reference sequence). The ends lost 5 bases at V and 2 bases at J; junction bases unmatched: 4. Here the CDR3 DNA reads TGTGCCAGTAGTCTTACTAGCGGGCCCTACGAGCAGTACTTC. Translating gives CASSLTSGPYEQYF.

The V and J genes are TRBV27 and TRBJ2-5; TRBD2 matches 8 bases. The germline CDR1 and CDR2 sequences are MNHEY and SMNVEV (reference sequence). The CDR3 has 16 amino acids. Trimming took 5 bases from V and 2 from J; bases not matched to a gene: 10. The CDR3 nucleotides read TGTGCCAGCAGTCCCTCCGGGGGGGCCTTACAAGAGACCCAGTACTTC. Translating gives CASSPSGGALQETQYF.

This sequence joins TRBV7-9 and TRBJ1-1; D gene uncertain. This CDR3 is 12 amino acids long. The germline V and J ends were trimmed by 1 base and 4 bases, with 4 bases remaining between them. Germline V CDR1 and CDR2: SEHNR, FQNEAQ (reference sequence). The CDR3 loop reads CASSLDSTEAFF. CDR3 nucleotides: TGTGCCAGCAGCTTAGACAGCACTGAAGCTTTCTTT.

J is TRBJ2-1 and V is TRBV9, with a weak D call TRBD2 (5 bases). V was cut by 6 bases and J by 7 bases, with 17 bases left in between. The V gene's germline CDR1 is SGDLS and CDR2 YYNGEE. The CDR3 is made up of 14 amino acids. The CDR3 nucleotides read TGTGCCAGCACCTCGGGGTCGGGCTTGAATGAGCAGTTCTTC. Translating it yields CASTSGSGLNEQFF.

This chain uses TRBV7-2 with TRBJ2-1; 16 nucleotides match TRBD2. The germline V gene has CDR1 SGHTA and CDR2 FQGNSA. The CDR3 extends over 17 amino acids. With V trimmed by 5 bases and J by 5 bases, 6 bases remained unmatched. The CDR3 sequence is CASSQAGLAGGHNEQFF. The CDR3 DNA sequence: TGTGCCAGCAGCCAAGCGGGACTAGCGGGAGGGCACAATGAGCAGTTCTTC.

This sequence joins TRBV19 and TRBJ2-1, with TRBD2 as a possible D gene (6 bases). This CDR3 has 16 amino acids. Germline V CDR1 and CDR2: LNHDA, SQIVND (reference sequence). Trimming cost V 5 bases and J 5 bases, with 19 bases left between them. CDR3 loop: CASSGLPVSYHNEQFF. Here the CDR3 DNA reads TGTGCCAGTAGTGGACTACCGGTGAGCTACCACAATGAGCAGTTCTTC. Looking up the rest from reference TRBV19 and TRBJ2-1 gives the full variable domain: DGGITQSPKYLFRKEGQNVTLSCEQNLNHDAMYWYRQDPGQGLRLIYYSQIVNDFQKGDIAEGYSVSREKKESFPLTVTSAQKNPTAFYLCASSGLPVSYHNEQFFGPGTRLTVL.

J is TRBJ2-7 and V is TRBV5-6, with TRBD2 matching 7 bases. CDR3 length: 14 amino acids. V gave up 2 bases and J gave up 0 bases; unmatched junction bases: 2. Germline V gives CDR1 SGHDT, CDR2 YYEEEE. The DNA for the CDR3 is TGTGCCAGCAGCTTAGCGGGAAGCTCCTACGAGCAGTACTTC. Translation gives CASSLAGSSYEQYF.

This rearrangement joins TRBV7-9 to TRBJ2-1; maybe TRBD2 (6 bases). V was trimmed by 5 bases and J by 6 bases, leaving 20 bases between them. The CDR3 loop spans 16 amino acids. Germline lookup yields CDR1 SEHNR and CDR2 FQNEAQ (reference sequence). For the CDR3, the DNA is TGTGCCAGCAGCCCTCTGTGGCTAGCGTGGGGCAATGAGCAGTTCTTC. Translated, it gives CASSPLWLAWGNEQFF.

The chain links TRBV14 to TRBJ1-6; D is uncertain. From germline, CDR1 is SGHDN and CDR2 FVKESK. CDR3 length: 12 residues. V lost 4 bases and J 13 bases, leaving 11 bases between the germline ends. CDR3 in DNA: TGTGCCAGCAGCCTAGCCGGGATCCCCCTCCACTTT. Translated: CASSLAGIPLHF.

This clone was picked up one time. This chain links TRBV2 with TRBJ2-7, with 7 bases identical to TRBD1. The J segment lost 9 bases and the V segment lost 4 bases, leaving 3 bases of the junction unmatched. This CDR3 comprises 11 residues. CDR1 is SNHLY and CDR2 is FYNNEI in the germline V gene. Here the CDR3 reads CASSVNRGQYF. CDR3 DNA: TGTGCCAGCAGTGTAAACAGGGGGCAGTACTTC.

This clone has a single count. This sequence joins TRBV19 and TRBJ2-2, with D possibly TRBD1 on 6 matching bases. Trimming cost V 7 bases and J 0 bases, with 15 bases left between them. The CDR3 has 16 amino acids. The germline V gene encodes CDR1 LNHDA and CDR2 SQIVND (reference sequence). CDR3 in DNA: TGTGCCAGTACCCGGGACAATTTCGCGAACACCGGGGAGCTGTTTTTT. Translated: CASTRDNFANTGELFF.

This chain connects TRBV5-6 to TRBJ2-3; D unclear. V lost 2 bases and J 2 bases, leaving 9 bases between the germline ends. The CDR3 is made up of 14 amino acids. Germline CDR1 reads SGHDT; CDR2 reads YYEEEE. The CDR3 protein is CASSLGGFTDTQYF. For the CDR3, the DNA is TGTGCCAGCAGCTTAGGCGGTTTCACAGATACGCAGTATTTT. Full variable domain (outside the CDR3, taken from reference TRBV5-6 and TRBJ2-3): DAGVTQSPTHLIKTRGQQVTLRCSPKSGHDTVSWYQQALGQGPQFIFQYYEEEERQRGNFPDRFSGHQFPNYSSELNVNALLLGDSALYLCASSLGGFTDTQYFGPGTRLTVL.

The gene calls are TRBV7-8 and TRBJ2-1; D ambiguous. Looked up from germline, CDR1 is SGHVS and CDR2 is FQNEAQ. This CDR3 is 14 amino acids long. V shed 1 base and J shed 6 bases, with 10 bases lying between them. The CDR3 DNA reads as TGTGCCAGCAGCTTAGACACAGCTCTCAATGAGCAGTTCTTC. It translates to CASSLDTALNEQFF.

This clone was recorded once. The chain is built from TRBV6-5 and TRBJ2-3; weak D call: TRBD2 (6 bases). Germline V CDR1 and CDR2: MNHEY, SVGAGI. The ends were cut back, 2 bases at V and 2 bases at J, with 14 bases in the middle. The length of the CDR3 is 16 residues. The CDR3 is CASSYRLAIDTDTQYF. CDR3 DNA: TGTGCCAGCAGTTACCGGCTAGCGATAGACACAGATACGCAGTATTTT.

The rearrangement joins TRBV6-5 to TRBJ1-2, with D perhaps matching TRBD1 (5 bases). V lost 5 bases to trimming and J lost 5 bases, with 12 bases between them. Looked up from germline, CDR1 is MNHEY and CDR2 is SVGAGI. The CDR3 is 13 amino acids. The CDR3 region is CASSPRRAYGYTF. As DNA, the CDR3 is TGTGCCAGCAGTCCACGCAGGGCTTATGGCTACACCTTC.

The J gene is TRBJ2-5, the V gene TRBV7-2; 14 nucleotides line up with TRBD2. V gave up 3 bases and J gave up 7 bases; unmatched junction bases: 4. Per the germline V gene, CDR1 is SGHTA and CDR2 is FQGNSA. The CDR3 sequence is 15 residues long. The CDR3 spells CASSLTSGRGTTQYF. The CDR3, as DNA: TGTGCCAGCAGCTTGACTAGCGGGAGGGGTACGACCCAGTACTTC.

The chain links TRBV3-1 (or the pseudogene TRBV3-2) to TRBJ1-2; no clear D gene. V was shortened by 4 bases and J by 3 bases, with 12 bases between the two germline ends. Looked up from germline, CDR1 is LGHDT and CDR2 is YNNKEL (reference sequence). The length of the CDR3 is 14 residues. The CDR3 nucleotides are TGTGCCAGCAGCCTAAAGGGAGGCGACTATGGCTACACCTTC. Translating gives CASSLKGGDYGYTF.

The rearrangement links TRBV7-2 to TRBJ1-5, with 8 bases lining up with TRBD1. The J segment lost 8 bases and the V segment lost 2 bases, leaving 8 bases of the junction unmatched. In germline, CDR1 is SGHTA, CDR2 FQGNSA. The CDR3 has 15 amino acids. This CDR3 is CASSLMTGAGEPQHF. The CDR3 nucleotides read TGTGCCAGCAGCTTAATGACAGGGGCCGGGGAGCCCCAGCATTTT.

The chain is built from TRBV18 and TRBJ1-2; the D gene is possibly TRBD1 (6 bases). This CDR3 is built from 16 residues. Germline values: CDR1 KGHSH, CDR2 LQKENI. Trimming cost V 5 bases and J 6 bases, with 22 bases left between them. The CDR3, as DNA: TGTGCCAGCTCAAGCCTCCCTCCCACAGGGTCGGATGGCTACACCTTC. It encodes CASSSLPPTGSDGYTF.

This sequence joins TRBV30 and TRBJ2-1, with TRBD2 matching 8 bases. The length of the CDR3 is 12 residues. Losses at the gene ends were 4 bases for V and 10 bases for J; bases not matched to a gene: 6. CDR1 is GTSNPN and CDR2 is SVGIG in the germline V gene (reference sequence). The CDR3 coding sequence is TGTGCCTGGAACTCTGGCGGGAGGGAGCAGTTCTTC. This gives the protein CAWNSGGREQFF.

The rearrangement uses TRBV27 and TRBJ2-1; the match to TRBD1 covers 8 bases. The germline gives CDR1 MNHEY, CDR2 SMNVEV (reference sequence). The CDR3 length is 13 residues. The trim removed 10 bases at V and 8 bases at J, leaving 10 bases unmatched. The CDR3 protein is CAISGQDGYEQFF. The CDR3, as DNA: TGTGCCATCTCGGGACAGGACGGGTATGAGCAGTTCTTC.

For the CDR3, the DNA is TGTGCCGCCGGGACAGAAAATATGAACACTGAAGCTTTCTTT. Translated: CAAGTENMNTEAFF. This chain joins TRBV10-3 and TRBJ1-1, with 7 bases aligning to TRBD1. The V and J ends lost 11 bases and 0 bases, in that order; junction bases with no gene match: 9. Germline V gene sequence: CDR1 ENHRY, CDR2 SYGVKD. The CDR3 runs 14 residues.

The chain has TRBV15 and TRBJ1-3; D is ambiguous. CDR1 is LNHNV, CDR2 YYDKDF, per germline (reference sequence). The CDR3 spans 13 residues. Trimming cost V 6 bases and J 4 bases, with 10 bases left between them. CDR3 protein: CATRRRAGNTIYF. The CDR3 nucleotides read TGTGCCACCAGGAGGAGGGCCGGAAACACCATATATTTT.

The J gene is TRBJ2-3, the V gene TRBV6-5; 7 bases line up with TRBD1. J lost 3 bases, V lost 6 bases, and 6 bases had no gene match. Germline CDR1 MNHEY, CDR2 SVGAGI. CDR3 length equals 14 residues. The CDR3 DNA reads TGTGCCAGCAGCGACAGGGCCTCAACAGATACGCAGTATTTT. Translation gives CASSDRASTDTQYF.

V usage is TRBV5-1 and J usage is TRBJ2-1, with 7 bases lining up with TRBD1. The trim removed 5 bases at V and 2 bases at J, leaving 1 base unmatched. The germline V gene has CDR1 SGHRS and CDR2 YFSETQ. The CDR3 sequence is 13 residues long. The CDR3 DNA reads as TGCGCCAGCAGGCAGGGGGCCTACAATGAGCAGTTCTTC. It is translated as CASRQGAYNEQFF. The full variable domain, completed using reference TRBV5-1 and TRBJ2-1, is KAGVTQTPRYLIKTRGQQVTLSCSPISGHRSVSWYQQTPGQGLQFLFEYFSETQRNKGNFPGRFSGRQFSNSRSEMNVSTLELGDSALYLCASRQGAYNEQFFGPGTRLTVL.